The 24 T cell receptor beta chains below were found in one sample sequenced in a study of CD8 T cells in Susac syndrome. Random hexamers were used to reverse transcribe an amount of roughly 0.45 to 1 ug RNA. TCRdb called the immunoSEQ multiplex PCR reads again in MiXCR, with one record for every CDR3 protein. The table has a few hundred thousand distinct CDR3 sequences, 85% to 90% seen once. Sequencing was done on a sample of CD8+ T cells from PBMCs. The origin of the receptors is a human donor with multiple sclerosis.

J is TRBJ2-2 and V is TRBV4-1; TRBD1 might be the D (6 bases). V shed 0 bases and J shed 2 bases, with 10 bases lying between them. In germline, CDR1 is MGHRA, CDR2 YSYEKL. This CDR3 is 16 amino acids long. The CDR3 DNA reads TGCGCCAGCAGCCAAGACGGGACACCAAACACCGGGGAGCTGTTTTTT. It encodes CASSQDGTPNTGELFF.

V and J are TRBV5-6 and TRBJ2-7, with 9 positions matching TRBD1. Germline CDR1 and CDR2: SGHDT and YYEEEE. Trimming cost V 3 bases and J 6 bases; bases outside gene matches: 10. The CDR3 runs to 15 residues. The chain's CDR3 is CASSWEPGQGTEQYF. The DNA for the CDR3 is TGTGCCAGCAGCTGGGAGCCGGGACAGGGAACCGAGCAGTACTTC.

This clonotype has only one observation. In nucleotides, the CDR3 is TGTGCCAGCAGCTTAGGGAGGGAAAACACCGGGGAGCTGTTTTTT. Its translation: CASSLGRENTGELFF. J is TRBJ2-2 and V is TRBV7-9; weak D call: TRBD2 (6 bases). The V gene lost 1 base and the J gene lost 2 bases, with 8 bases spanning the gap. The CDR3 runs to 15 residues. Per germline, CDR1 SEHNR and CDR2 FQNEAQ (reference sequence).

This clonotype turned up a few times. The genes are TRBV6-5 and TRBJ2-1, with D uncertain. Germline values: CDR1 MNHEY, CDR2 SVGAGI. Trimming left V 5 bases short and J 4 bases short, with 9 bases between. This CDR3 has 13 amino acids. The CDR3 reads CASSTTRYNEQFF. For the CDR3, the DNA is TGTGCCAGCAGTACTACAAGGTACAATGAGCAGTTCTTC.

CDR3 residues: CASRRSAAGANVLTF. DNA for the CDR3: TGTGCCAGCAGGCGAAGCGCGGCAGGGGCCAACGTCCTGACTTTC. V is TRBV27 and J is TRBJ2-6, with no clear D. Germline CDR1 and CDR2: MNHEY and SMNVEV (reference sequence). The V end was cut by 6 bases, the J end by 4 bases, with 13 bases between. CDR3 length: 15 residues. Full variable domain (remainder filled in from reference TRBV27 and TRBJ2-6): EAQVTQNPRYLITVTGKKLTVTCSQNMNHEYMSWYRQDPGLGLRQIYYSMNVEVTDKGDVPEGYKVSRKEKRNFPLILESPSPNQTSLYFCASRRSAAGANVLTFGAGSRLTVL.

The rearrangement links TRBV6-6 to TRBJ2-1; 8 bases match TRBD1. Looked up from germline, CDR1 is MNHNY and CDR2 is SVGAGI (reference sequence). The CDR3 runs to 15 residues. J was trimmed by 6 bases and V by 4 bases; bases with no gene match: 8. CDR3 region: CASSSDREVGNEQFF. The CDR3 DNA follows: TGTGCCAGCAGTTCGGACAGGGAGGTGGGCAATGAGCAGTTCTTC.

The chain uses TRBV2 and TRBJ1-1; no reliable D call. Germline CDR1 is SNHLY and CDR2 is FYNNEI. This CDR3 is 12 amino acids long. V lost 3 bases, J lost 6 bases, and 8 bases lay in between. The CDR3 is CASSEGHAEAFF. For the CDR3, the DNA is TGTGCCAGCAGTGAGGGCCATGCTGAAGCTTTCTTT.

V and J are TRBV28 and TRBJ2-7, with D maybe TRBD1 (6 bases). Germline CDR1 reads MDHEN; CDR2 reads SYDVKM. Between the trimmed V and J ends, which lost 6 bases and 6 bases, there was a span of 18 bases. The CDR3 contains 14 residues. The CDR3 loop is CASSPGVPVAEQYF. The CDR3 DNA reads TGTGCCAGCAGCCCAGGGGTCCCCGTCGCCGAGCAGTACTTC.

This clonotype was seen ten or more times. The chain joins TRBV6-5 to TRBJ2-5; D uncertain. Germline loops: CDR1 MNHEY, CDR2 SVGAGI. V lost 0 bases and J lost 5, with 1 base in between. The CDR3 spans 11 residues. The CDR3 DNA sequence: TGTGCCAGCAGTTACTCGGAGACCCAGTACTTC. Residues: CASSYSETQYF.

The gene calls are TRBV2 and TRBJ1-1; D not certain. Germline V gives CDR1 SNHLY, CDR2 FYNNEI. CDR3 length equals 14 residues. Trimming removed 7 bases at V and 4 bases at J, with 16 bases between. The DNA of the CDR3 is TGTGCCAGCACCAGAGACGGCGTTGTCACTGAAGCTTTCTTT. Its protein product is CASTRDGVVTEAFF.

The chain has TRBV4-1 and TRBJ1-1, with a weak D call TRBD1 (5 bases). V lost 0 bases, J lost 1 base, and 18 bases lay in between. This CDR3 region has 18 residues. CDR1 MGHRA and CDR2 YSYEKL come from the germline V gene. The chain's CDR3 is CASSQDGSSEGRNTEAFF. The CDR3 DNA follows: TGCGCCAGCAGCCAAGATGGGTCTTCGGAGGGGAGGAACACTGAAGCTTTCTTT.

CDR3 residues: CSVGGLADTYEQYF. In DNA form, the CDR3 reads TGCAGCGTTGGGGGACTAGCGGACACCTACGAGCAGTACTTC. The genes are TRBV29-1 and TRBJ2-7, with 11 bases lining up with TRBD2. The germline CDR1 and CDR2 sequences are SQVTM and ANQGSEA. J gave up 2 bases and V 4 bases, and 4 bases lay outside the gene matches. The CDR3 consists of 14 residues.

This clonotype showed up just a few times. The chain uses TRBV5-6 and TRBJ1-3, with a possible D match to TRBD1 (6 bases). Per the germline V gene, CDR1 is SGHDT and CDR2 is YYEEEE. V lost 4 bases to trimming and J lost 0 bases, with 14 bases between them. CDR3 length equals 16 residues. The CDR3 is CASSAGTIYSGNTIYF. The CDR3 nucleotides read TGTGCCAGCAGCGCGGGGACAATTTACTCTGGAAACACCATATATTTT.

This clonotype was seen once. The CDR3, as DNA: TGTGCCAGCAGCCAGGACAGAGCTCCCTACAATGAGCAGTTCTTC. This translates into CASSQDRAPYNEQFF. The rearrangement joins TRBV6-6 to TRBJ2-1, with D possibly TRBD1 on 6 matching bases. In germline, CDR1 is MNHNY, CDR2 SVGAGI (reference sequence). There are 15 residues in the CDR3. V gave up 6 bases and J gave up 2 bases, with 14 bases separating them.

This clonotype was recorded once. V and J are TRBV2 and TRBJ2-7, with D perhaps matching TRBD1 or TRBD2 (5 bases each). Germline V gene data show CDR1 as SNHLY and CDR2 as FYNNEI. The CDR3 contains 15 residues. The germline V and J ends were trimmed by 2 bases and 2 bases, with 13 bases remaining between them. The CDR3 DNA sequence: TGTGCCAGCAGTGAATTAGGGACGGGACCCTACGAGCAGTACTTC. Protein product: CASSELGTGPYEQYF.

This chain connects TRBV6-6 to TRBJ2-7; D is uncertain. V gave up 6 bases and J gave up 0 bases, with 15 bases separating them. Germline CDR1 reads MNHNY; CDR2 reads SVGAGI (reference sequence). The CDR3 totals 15 residues. The CDR3 region has the DNA TGTGCCAGCAGCCTCCAAGGAGAAAGCTCCTACGAGCAGTACTTC. Translated, it gives CASSLQGESSYEQYF.

The chain combines TRBV9 with TRBJ1-1; possibly TRBD1 for D (5 bases). This CDR3 has 12 amino acids. The V gene lost 7 bases and the J gene lost 6 bases, with 13 bases spanning the gap. CDR1 and CDR2 from the germline V gene are SGDLS and YYNGEE. The CDR3 loop reads CASQGLGAEAFF. The CDR3 nucleotides read TGTGCCAGCCAGGGCTTGGGGGCTGAAGCTTTCTTT.

The chain carries TRBV12-3 or TRBV12-4 and TRBJ2-7; tentatively, D is TRBD1 (6 bases). The CDR3 length is 13 residues. V lost 2 bases and J 4 bases, leaving 9 bases between the germline ends. Written as DNA, the CDR3 is TGTGCCAGCAGTTTAACAGGGTGGTACGAGCAGTACTTC. Residues: CASSLTGWYEQYF.

J is TRBJ2-3 and V is TRBV30, with D perhaps assigned TRBD1 or TRBD2 (5 bases each). The V end lost 4 bases, the J end lost 2 bases, and 13 bases lay between the germline ends. Germline lookup yields CDR1 GTSNPN and CDR2 SVGIG (reference sequence). CDR3 size: 14 residues. The CDR3 bases are TGTGCCTGGATGTGGGGGACGAACACAGATACGCAGTATTTT. Encoded protein: CAWMWGTNTDTQYF.

J is TRBJ1-5 and V is TRBV30, with 9 bases lining up with TRBD1. V lost 2 bases to trimming and J lost 0 bases; unmatched junction nucleotides: 14. Germline lookup yields CDR1 GTSNPN and CDR2 SVGIG (reference sequence). The CDR3 has 19 amino acids. The chain's CDR3 is CAWSRGQGPLRYSNQPQHF. In nucleotides, the CDR3 is TGTGCCTGGAGTAGGGGACAGGGTCCCCTTCGGTATAGCAATCAGCCCCAGCATTTT. The full variable domain, completed using reference TRBV30 and TRBJ1-5, is SQTIHQWPATLVQPVGSPLSLECTVEGTSNPNLYWYRQAAGRGLQLLFYSVGIGQISSEVPQNLSASRPQDRQFILSSKKLLLSDSGFYLCAWSRGQGPLRYSNQPQHFGDGTRLSIL.

The gene calls are TRBV5-1 and TRBJ2-5, with 8 bases lining up with TRBD1. The ends lost 4 bases at V and 2 bases at J; junction bases unmatched: 4. Germline V gene lookup returns CDR1 SGHRS and CDR2 YFSETQ. This CDR3 contains 14 residues. The CDR3 loop reads CASSRDRGQETQYF. CDR3 sequence (DNA): TGCGCCAGCAGCCGCGACAGGGGTCAAGAGACCCAGTACTTC.

The chain employs TRBV15 and TRBJ2-3; 7 bases line up with TRBD2. CDR1 and CDR2 from the germline V gene are LNHNV and YYDKDF (reference sequence). J lost 4 bases, V lost 0 bases, and 4 bases had no gene match. The length of the CDR3 is 15 residues. The CDR3 region is CATSRDQAGADTQYF. DNA of the CDR3: TGTGCCACCAGCAGAGATCAGGCGGGAGCAGATACGCAGTATTTT.

The chain couples TRBV2 to TRBJ1-1; TRBD1 matches 9 bases. The CDR3 is 13 residues long. The J segment lost 4 bases and the V segment lost 7 bases, leaving 4 bases of the junction unmatched. In germline, CDR1 is SNHLY, CDR2 FYNNEI. This CDR3 reads CASKQGAGTEAFF. In nucleotides, the CDR3 is TGTGCCAGCAAACAGGGGGCGGGCACTGAAGCTTTCTTT.

V usage is TRBV18 and J usage is TRBJ1-3, with D uncertain. The germline CDR1 and CDR2 sequences are KGHSH and LQKENI. The CDR3 runs 12 residues. The V gene lost 3 bases and the J gene lost 0 bases, with 0 bases spanning the gap. For the CDR3, the DNA is TGTGCCAGCTCACCCTCTGGAAACACCATATATTTT. Protein: CASSPSGNTIYF. Supplemented by reference TRBV18 and TRBJ1-3, the full variable domain reads NAGVMQNPRHLVRRRGQEARLRCSPMKGHSHVYWYRQLPEEGLKFMVYLQKENIIDESGMPKERFSAEFPKEGPSILRIQQVVRGDSAAYFCASSPSGNTIYFGEGSWLTVV.